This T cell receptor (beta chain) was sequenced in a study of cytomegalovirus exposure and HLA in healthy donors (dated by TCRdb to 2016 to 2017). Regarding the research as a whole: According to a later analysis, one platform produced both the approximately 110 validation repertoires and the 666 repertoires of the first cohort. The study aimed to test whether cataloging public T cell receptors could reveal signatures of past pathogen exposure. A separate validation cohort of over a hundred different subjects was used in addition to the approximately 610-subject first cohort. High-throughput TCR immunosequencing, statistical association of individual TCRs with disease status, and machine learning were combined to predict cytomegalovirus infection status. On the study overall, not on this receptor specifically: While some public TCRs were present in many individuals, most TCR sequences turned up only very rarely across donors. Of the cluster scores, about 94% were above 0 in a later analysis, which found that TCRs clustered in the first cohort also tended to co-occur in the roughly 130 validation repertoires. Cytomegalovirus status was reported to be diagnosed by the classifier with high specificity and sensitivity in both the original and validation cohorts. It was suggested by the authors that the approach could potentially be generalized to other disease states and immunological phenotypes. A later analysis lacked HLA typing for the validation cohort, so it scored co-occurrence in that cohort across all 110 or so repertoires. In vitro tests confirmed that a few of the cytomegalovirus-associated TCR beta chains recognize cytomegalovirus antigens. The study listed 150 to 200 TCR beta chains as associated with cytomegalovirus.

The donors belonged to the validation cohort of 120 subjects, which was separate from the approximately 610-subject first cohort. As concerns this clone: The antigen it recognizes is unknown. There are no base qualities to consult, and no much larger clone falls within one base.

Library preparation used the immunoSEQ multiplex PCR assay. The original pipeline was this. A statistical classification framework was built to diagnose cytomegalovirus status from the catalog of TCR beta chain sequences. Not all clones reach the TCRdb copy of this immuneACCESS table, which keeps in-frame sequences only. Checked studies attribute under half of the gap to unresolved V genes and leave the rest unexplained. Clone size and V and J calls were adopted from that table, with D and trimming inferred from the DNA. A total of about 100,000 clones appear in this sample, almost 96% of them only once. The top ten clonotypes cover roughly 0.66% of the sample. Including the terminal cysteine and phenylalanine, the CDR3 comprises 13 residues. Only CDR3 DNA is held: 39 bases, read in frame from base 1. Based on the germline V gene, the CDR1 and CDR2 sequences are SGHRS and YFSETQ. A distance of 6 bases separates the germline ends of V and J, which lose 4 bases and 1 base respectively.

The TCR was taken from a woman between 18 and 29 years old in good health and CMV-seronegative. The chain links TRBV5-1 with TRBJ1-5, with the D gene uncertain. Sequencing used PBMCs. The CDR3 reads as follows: CASSAYSNQPQHF. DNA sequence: TGCGCCAGCAGCGCCTACAGCAATCAGCCCCAGCATTTT.